Included here is one T cell receptor (beta chain) sequence, with context. Which antigen it targets is not known. No per-base quality is available; no much larger clone lies one base away. These data belong to a study of T cells in Graves' hyperthyroidism and ophthalmopathy (dated by TCRdb to between 2019 and 2020). Some background on the complete study: Peripheral blood samples were taken at initial diagnosis, before any treatment was given. To identify distinguishing TCR V-J signatures, a discovery cohort of 100 or so patients was used, comprising 43 with Graves' ophthalmopathy and 55 to 65 with stable Graves' hyperthyroidism. Prospective prediction of ophthalmopathy was tested in an independent validation cohort consisting of roughly 20 hyperthyroidism patients and some 17 patients who later progressed to ophthalmopathy. The 100 discovery patients were divided at random into training and test sets in a 7:3 ratio. Thyroid tissue and blood T-cell repertoires from six Graves' hyperthyroidism patients were also compared in the study. After sampling, hyperthyroidism patients received methimazole starting at 30 mg daily, and ophthalmopathy patients received high-dose intravenous methylprednisolone. The paper describes TCR Vbeta CDR3 sequencing of roughly 130 peripheral blood samples, made up of approximately 40 ophthalmopathy patients, approximately 76 hyperthyroidism patients and about 17 progressor patients. General findings and caveats noted by the study authors: Most expanded thyroid clonotypes (frequency above 0.001) were also detected in blood, suggesting blood repertoires may reflect thyroid immune responses. No statistical method was used to set the sample size in advance, and investigators knew the group allocation. In validation, the model predicted progression to ophthalmopathy a median of approximately 6.3 months before onset, with over 55% sensitivity and roughly 72% specificity. A 13 V-J signature model separated ophthalmopathy from stable hyperthyroidism, with around 90% sensitivity and about 81% specificity in cross-validation and 80%/75% in testing.

In the ophthalmopathy patients, disease was moderately to severely active, with a Clinical Activity Score of 3 or more, a NOSPECS grade of 4 or more, and a duration of less than 3 months. Exclusion was applied to patients with uncontrolled infections, other autoimmune diseases, pregnancy or lactation. Diagnoses were established on the basis of clinical symptoms, serum thyroxine and TRAb, thyroid ultrasound, and orbital computed tomography. Ficoll-Paque density gradient centrifugation was used to isolate PBMCs from around 9.1 ml of fresh peripheral blood. Trizol reagent was used to extract total RNA, and RNA quality was then checked on an Agilent 2100 Bioanalyzer. Relative to germline, V is missing 5 bases and J is missing 7 bases, with 15 bases of the junction outside any gene match. The CDR3 runs 17 residues from the cysteine to the phenylalanine. Of the read, only the CDR3 DNA is kept; its 51 bases are in frame from base 1.

The TCR beta CDR3 regions were amplified from the RNA transcripts. A first-round RT-PCR of the TCR CDR3 used the HTBI primer set with the Qiagen OneStep RT-PCR kit. The libraries were constructed in a second round of multiplex PCR and then size-selected and purified. Paired-end sequencing of the libraries was performed with 100 bp reads on an Illumina HiSeq2000. On the study's bioinformatics: SOAPnuke was used to process the raw data, with reads discarded if the reads contained adapters or uncalled bases, had a mean Phred below 15, or lacked an exact constant-primer or identifier match. High-quality paired reads were merged with COPE v1.2.5, and unique nucleotide sequences were defined as clonotypes. MiTCR v1.1 was used to align the clonotypes against IMGT TRBV, TRBD and TRBJ reference segments. The analysis was restricted to V-J combinations with a frequency above 0.0001, which together covered 99.2% of the repertoires. A TCS score was defined as the ratio of F50 (clonal expansion) to E x V (chaos), with BLOSUM62-based TCRdist applied between CDR3 peptides within each V-J. Welch's t-statistics and random forest reduced roughly 540 V-J features to under 15, which were used in a naive Bayes classifier (R e1071). TCRdb reprocessing: public reads trimmed at Q25 with fastp, clones called with MiXCR, in-frame beta chains kept. Identical CDR3 protein sequences are pooled into one entry, listed with their most common genes and DNA. The authors' filters were not applied to this entry. Recorded for this sample are around 600,000 distinct CDR3 sequences; approximately 15% of them occurred a single time. The ten largest account for roughly 7.1% of the sample.

Sequencing input: blood. The TCR originated in a woman between 18 and 29 years old with Graves' ophthalmopathy. This chain is built from TRBV12-3 or TRBV12-4 and TRBJ1-2; 11 bases in the junction line up with TRBD1. The CDR3 protein: CASSGPGLADRGPGYTF. The nucleotide sequence is given as TGTGCCAGCAGTGGGCCGGGACTAGCGGACAGGGGGCCTGGCTACACCTTC.